The sequence of this T cell receptor (beta chain) was determined in a study of blood T cell repertoires in COVID-19. As for the study in general: Sample material is recorded as cDNA or gDNA derived from T cells, B-cell-depleted T cells, or PBMCs.

Enrolled through a virtual design, the participants were between about 18 and 89 years of age and came from around 25 US areas. How the authors handled the data: Reference gene primer amplification yielded estimated nucleated cell counts. The data were produced by immunoSEQ multiplex PCR, yet TCRdb's version contains in-frame clones alone and is incomplete. V, J and clone size are those of that table, while D and trimming were read from the DNA. The sample has approximately 250,000 clones, more than 70% seen once. This sequence originates from a woman in her thirties or forties with acute COVID-19. Material: PBMCs or T cells enriched from blood (not recorded which).

The CDR3 region is CSVDISQRGYNEQFF. Here the CDR3 DNA reads TGCAGCGTTGATATTTCGCAGCGAGGGTACAATGAGCAGTTCTTC. The chain carries TRBV29-1 and TRBJ2-1; maybe TRBD2 (5 bases). The germline V and J ends were trimmed by 3 bases and 4 bases, with 16 bases remaining between them. The length of the CDR3 is 15 residues. The germline gives CDR1 SQVTM, CDR2 ANQGSEA.